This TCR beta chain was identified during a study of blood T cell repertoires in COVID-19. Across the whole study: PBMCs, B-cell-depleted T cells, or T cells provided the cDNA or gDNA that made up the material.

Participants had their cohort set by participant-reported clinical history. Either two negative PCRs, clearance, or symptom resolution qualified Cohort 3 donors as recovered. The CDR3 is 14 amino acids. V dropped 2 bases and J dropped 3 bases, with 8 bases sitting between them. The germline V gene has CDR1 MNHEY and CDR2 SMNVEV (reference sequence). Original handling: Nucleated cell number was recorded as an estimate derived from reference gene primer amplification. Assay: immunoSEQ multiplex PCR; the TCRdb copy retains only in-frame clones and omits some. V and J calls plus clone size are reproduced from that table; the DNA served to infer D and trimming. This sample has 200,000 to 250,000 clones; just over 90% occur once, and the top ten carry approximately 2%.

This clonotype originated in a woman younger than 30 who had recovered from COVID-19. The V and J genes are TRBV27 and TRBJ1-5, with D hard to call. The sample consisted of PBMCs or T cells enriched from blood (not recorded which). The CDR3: CASSLGQYNQPQHF. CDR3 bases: TGTGCCAGCAGTTTAGGGCAGTACAATCAGCCCCAGCATTTT.